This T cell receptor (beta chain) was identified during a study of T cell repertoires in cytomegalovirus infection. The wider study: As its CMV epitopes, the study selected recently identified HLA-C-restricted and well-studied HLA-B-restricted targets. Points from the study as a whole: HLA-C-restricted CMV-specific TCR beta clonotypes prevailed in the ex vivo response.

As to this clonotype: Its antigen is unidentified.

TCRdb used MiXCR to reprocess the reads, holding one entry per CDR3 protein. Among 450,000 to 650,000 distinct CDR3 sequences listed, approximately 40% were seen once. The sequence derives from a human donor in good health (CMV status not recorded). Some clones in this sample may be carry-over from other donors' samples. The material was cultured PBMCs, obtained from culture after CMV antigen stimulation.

CDR3 bases: TGTGCCAGCAGCCCAAGGGGGGCTAGCGGGAGACACTACAATGAGCAGTTCTTC. It is translated as CASSPRGASGRHYNEQFF. V is TRBV7-2 and J is TRBJ2-1, with 10 nucleotides matching TRBD2. Germline assignment: CDR1 SGHTA and CDR2 FQGNSA. The CDR3 covers 18 residues. V shed 5 bases, J shed 3 bases, and the junction held 13 bases outside the gene matches.